These T cell receptor beta chains were read from a single sample in a study of T cells in Graves' hyperthyroidism and ophthalmopathy. TCRdb reanalysed the multiplex PCR reads using MiXCR and keeps one entry per CDR3 protein. The sample lists some 530,000 distinct CDR3 sequences; 20% to 25% were seen once. Specimen: blood. The receptors stem from a woman between 70 and 85 years old with Graves' ophthalmopathy. Each CDR3 is given with its conserved first and last residue. Fields, in order: clone size, V gene, J gene, D gene, CDR3 DNA, CDR3 protein. A D gene is named only where the DNA matches it firmly. Clone sizes are given selectively: once, few, many, or a class where the clone is expanded.

clone_size: .
v_call: TRBV7-9
j_call: TRBJ1-4
d_call: .
cdr3_nt: TGTGCCAGCAGCTTCTCGGGCAGTGAAAAACTGTTTTTT
cdr3_aa: CASSFSGSEKLFF

clone_size: many
v_call: TRBV3-1
j_call: TRBJ2-5
d_call: TRBD1
cdr3_nt: TGTGCCAGCAGCCAGAGGGGACAGGGGAAAGAGACCCAGTACTTC
cdr3_aa: CASSQRGQGKETQYF

clone_size: .
v_call: TRBV19
j_call: TRBJ1-2
d_call: .
cdr3_nt: TGTGCCAGTACCGAGGGACTAATCTATGGCTACACCTTC
cdr3_aa: CASTEGLIYGYTF

clone_size: many
v_call: TRBV3-1
j_call: TRBJ1-2
d_call: .
cdr3_nt: TGTGCCAGCAGCCAAGAACGGAGCGGCTACACCTTC
cdr3_aa: CASSQERSGYTF

clone_size: .
v_call: TRBV7-8
j_call: TRBJ2-1
d_call: TRBD1
cdr3_nt: TGTGCCAGCAGCTTAGCGTTCGGGACAGGTCCCTACAATGAGCAGTTCTTC
cdr3_aa: CASSLAFGTGPYNEQFF

clone_size: once
v_call: TRBV28
j_call: TRBJ2-1
d_call: .
cdr3_nt: TGTGCCAGCGTTGGGGGACCGAGCTCCTACAATGAGCAGTCCTTC
cdr3_aa: CASVGGPSSYNEQSF

clone_size: few
v_call: TRBV6-2/TRBV6-3
j_call: TRBJ2-7
d_call: .
cdr3_nt: TGTGCCAGCAGTTCCCGAGAGGGCCTCTCTGCCGAGCAGTACTTC
cdr3_aa: CASSSREGLSAEQYF

clone_size: few
v_call: TRBV28
j_call: TRBJ1-6
d_call: .
cdr3_nt: TGTGCCAGCGGGGCTAATTCACCCCTCCACTTT
cdr3_aa: CASGANSPLHF

clone_size: .
v_call: TRBV7-9
j_call: TRBJ2-7
d_call: TRBD2
cdr3_nt: TGTGCCAGCAGCTCGACCTACCCTAGCGGGGGATCCTACGAGCAGTACTTC
cdr3_aa: CASSSTYPSGGSYEQYF

clone_size: few
v_call: TRBV5-6
j_call: TRBJ1-5
d_call: .
cdr3_nt: TGTGCCAGCAGCCTCGCAGGGGTGAATCAGCCCCAGCATTTT
cdr3_aa: CASSLAGVNQPQHF

clone_size: few
v_call: TRBV7-9
j_call: TRBJ2-1
d_call: TRBD2
cdr3_nt: TGTGCCAGCGCCTTAGCGGGAGGTGATGAGCAGTTCTTC
cdr3_aa: CASALAGGDEQFF

clone_size: many
v_call: TRBV2
j_call: TRBJ2-2
d_call: .
cdr3_nt: TGTGCCAGCAGTGAAACCCTACGGTCCGGCGGGGAGCTGTTTTTT
cdr3_aa: CASSETLRSGGELFF

clone_size: .
v_call: TRBV4-1
j_call: TRBJ2-3
d_call: TRBD1
cdr3_nt: TGCGCCAGCAGCCAAGGTGGTGGGACAGGGGCCACAGATACGCAGTATTTT
cdr3_aa: CASSQGGGTGATDTQYF

clone_size: few
v_call: TRBV5-1
j_call: TRBJ2-5
d_call: TRBD1
cdr3_nt: TGCGCCAGCAGCTTGGTCGGACAGGCCGTAAAGAAAGAGACCCAGTACTTC
cdr3_aa: CASSLVGQAVKKETQYF

clone_size: .
v_call: TRBV4-1
j_call: TRBJ2-5
d_call: TRBD2
cdr3_nt: TGCGCCAGCAGCCAAGATCCGGATAGCGGGAGGGCCGGAAAAGAGACCCAGTACTTC
cdr3_aa: CASSQDPDSGRAGKETQYF

clone_size: many
v_call: TRBV6-5
j_call: TRBJ1-1
d_call: .
cdr3_nt: TGTGCCAGCAGTTACTTGGGACACACTGAAGCTTTCTTT
cdr3_aa: CASSYLGHTEAFF

clone_size: .
v_call: TRBV7-9
j_call: TRBJ1-2
d_call: .
cdr3_nt: TGTGCCGGCAGCTCCCCCGGGCCCGGGTCGGGCTATGGCTACACCTTC
cdr3_aa: CAGSSPGPGSGYGYTF

clone_size: .
v_call: TRBV5-1
j_call: TRBJ2-1
d_call: .
cdr3_nt: TGCGCCAGCAGCGCACCGCCGGGGCCTAACAATGAGCAGATCTTC
cdr3_aa: CASSAPPGPNNEQIF

clone_size: many
v_call: TRBV5-1
j_call: TRBJ2-7
d_call: .
cdr3_nt: TGCGCCAGCAGCTCGTTGACAGTCTCCTACGAGCAGTACTTC
cdr3_aa: CASSSLTVSYEQYF

clone_size: .
v_call: TRBV27
j_call: TRBJ2-7
d_call: .
cdr3_nt: TGTGCCAGCAGTTTAACCCAGCCCTACGAGCAGTACTTC
cdr3_aa: CASSLTQPYEQYF

clone_size: few
v_call: TRBV19
j_call: TRBJ2-1
d_call: .
cdr3_nt: TGTGCCAGTAGTATTCAGGGGTCCCTCTCCCTATACAATGAGCAGTTCTTC
cdr3_aa: CASSIQGSLSLYNEQFF

clone_size: many
v_call: TRBV12-3/TRBV12-4
j_call: TRBJ1-1
d_call: .
cdr3_nt: TGTGCCAGCAGCCAAGACAGGTACACTGAAGCTTTCTTT
cdr3_aa: CASSQDRYTEAFF

clone_size: .
v_call: TRBV18
j_call: TRBJ2-1
d_call: .
cdr3_nt: TGTGCCAGCTCACCACTTCAGGCCAGACGTAATCACTACAATGAGCAGTTCTTC
cdr3_aa: CASSPLQARRNHYNEQFF

clone_size: many
v_call: TRBV12-3/TRBV12-4
j_call: TRBJ1-5
d_call: .
cdr3_nt: TGTGCCAGCAGGCAATCTGGGGGGGCAGGGCGCAATCAGCCCCAGCATTTT
cdr3_aa: CASRQSGGAGRNQPQHF

clone_size: few
v_call: TRBV29-1
j_call: TRBJ1-1
d_call: TRBD1
cdr3_nt: TGCAGCGTTGCCGGGACAGGGACCGCTTTCTTT
cdr3_aa: CSVAGTGTAFF

clone_size: .
v_call: TRBV6-1
j_call: TRBJ2-7
d_call: .
cdr3_nt: TGTGCCAGCAGTCCTGACGGATTCTCCTACGAGCAGTACTTC
cdr3_aa: CASSPDGFSYEQYF

clone_size: .
v_call: TRBV2
j_call: TRBJ2-1
d_call: .
cdr3_nt: TGTGCCAGCAGTGATGACCGAGATGAGCAGTTCTTC
cdr3_aa: CASSDDRDEQFF

clone_size: once
v_call: TRBV5-6
j_call: TRBJ1-2
d_call: .
cdr3_nt: TGTGCCAGCAGCTCCTGGGGTGAGGACTATGGCTACACCTTC
cdr3_aa: CASSSWGEDYGYTF

clone_size: .
v_call: TRBV29-1
j_call: TRBJ2-2
d_call: .
cdr3_nt: TGCAGCGTTGGGCAGGGGCTGTACACCGGGGAGCTGTTTTTT
cdr3_aa: CSVGQGLYTGELFF

clone_size: .
v_call: TRBV4-2
j_call: TRBJ2-5
d_call: .
cdr3_nt: TGTGCCAGCAGCCAAGATAAGGGGTTCCAAGAGACCCAGTACTTC
cdr3_aa: CASSQDKGFQETQYF

clone_size: many
v_call: TRBV12-3/TRBV12-4
j_call: TRBJ2-2
d_call: .
cdr3_nt: TGTGCCAGCACCCCAGCTAGGGGGATAACCTCTGCCGGGGAGCTGTTTTTT
cdr3_aa: CASTPARGITSAGELFF

clone_size: .
v_call: TRBV19
j_call: TRBJ2-1
d_call: TRBD2
cdr3_nt: TGTGCCAGTAGCGGGGTCAGCGGGAGCTCCTACAATGAGCAGTTCTTC
cdr3_aa: CASSGVSGSSYNEQFF

clone_size: .
v_call: TRBV7-3
j_call: TRBJ2-1
d_call: TRBD2
cdr3_nt: TGTGCCGGCAGCAAGACTAGCGGGTCCTACAATGAGCAGTTCTTC
cdr3_aa: CAGSKTSGSYNEQFF

clone_size: many
v_call: TRBV7-8
j_call: TRBJ1-1
d_call: .
cdr3_nt: TGTGCCAGCAGCTTAACAGGGTTGGGGTTGGCCACTGAAGCTTTCTTT
cdr3_aa: CASSLTGLGLATEAFF

clone_size: many
v_call: TRBV3-1
j_call: TRBJ2-1
d_call: TRBD1
cdr3_nt: TGTGCCAGCAGCCACGGGGACAGATACAATGAGCAGTTCTTC
cdr3_aa: CASSHGDRYNEQFF

clone_size: few
v_call: TRBV6-1
j_call: TRBJ1-4
d_call: TRBD1
cdr3_nt: TGTGCCAGCAGTGCGGGCGACAGGGGAGGTGAAAAACTGTTTTTT
cdr3_aa: CASSAGDRGGEKLFF

clone_size: few
v_call: TRBV7-3
j_call: TRBJ2-1
d_call: .
cdr3_nt: TGTGCCAGCAGCCGAACTTGGGAGGACGAGCAGTTCTTC
cdr3_aa: CASSRTWEDEQFF

clone_size: .
v_call: TRBV9
j_call: TRBJ1-2
d_call: .
cdr3_nt: TGTGCCAGCAGCGTAGATCTCAGGGGCGAGGATGGCTACACCTTC
cdr3_aa: CASSVDLRGEDGYTF

clone_size: few
v_call: TRBV7-9
j_call: TRBJ1-2
d_call: .
cdr3_nt: TGTGCCAGCAGCTTTTCCGCCGAGGGCTACACCTTC
cdr3_aa: CASSFSAEGYTF

clone_size: many
v_call: TRBV2
j_call: TRBJ2-1
d_call: TRBD2
cdr3_nt: TGTGCCACCAGGGGTACTAGCGGGCACAATGAGCAGTTCTTC
cdr3_aa: CATRGTSGHNEQFF

clone_size: many
v_call: TRBV2
j_call: TRBJ2-1
d_call: TRBD1
cdr3_nt: TGTGCCAGCAGGGGGGACAGCTCCTACAATGAGCAGTTCTTC
cdr3_aa: CASRGDSSYNEQFF

clone_size: few
v_call: TRBV10-1
j_call: TRBJ2-1
d_call: TRBD2
cdr3_nt: TGCGCCAGCAGTGAGTTTTCTTCGCCGACTAGCGGAGCCTACAATGAGCAGTTCTTC
cdr3_aa: CASSEFSSPTSGAYNEQFF

clone_size: many
v_call: TRBV5-1
j_call: TRBJ2-3
d_call: .
cdr3_nt: TGCGCCAGCAGCTCACCTCACGGCACAGATACGCAGTATTTT
cdr3_aa: CASSSPHGTDTQYF

clone_size: few
v_call: TRBV6-1
j_call: TRBJ2-7
d_call: TRBD2
cdr3_nt: TGTGCCAGCAGTGCGGCTAGCGGGAGGGGCTACGAGCAGTACTTC
cdr3_aa: CASSAASGRGYEQYF

clone_size: many
v_call: TRBV20-1
j_call: TRBJ2-7
d_call: .
cdr3_nt: TGCAGTGCTAGGGTAACAGAGACCGCCTACGAGCAGTACTTC
cdr3_aa: CSARVTETAYEQYF

clone_size: few
v_call: TRBV30
j_call: TRBJ1-5
d_call: TRBD1
cdr3_nt: TGTGCCTCGGGGGAGGGGGCAGGTGAGCCCCAGCATTTT
cdr3_aa: CASGEGAGEPQHF

clone_size: few
v_call: TRBV3-1
j_call: TRBJ2-1
d_call: TRBD2
cdr3_nt: TGTGCCAGCAGCCAAGAAGTAGCGGGATACAATGAGCAGTTCTTC
cdr3_aa: CASSQEVAGYNEQFF

clone_size: .
v_call: TRBV9
j_call: TRBJ2-3
d_call: TRBD1
cdr3_nt: TGTGCCAGCAGCTTTTGGACAGGTGCAGACACAGATACGCAGTATTTT
cdr3_aa: CASSFWTGADTDTQYF

clone_size: .
v_call: TRBV18
j_call: TRBJ2-7
d_call: TRBD2
cdr3_nt: TGTGCCAGCTCACGACTAGCGGGAGGGACCTACGAGCAGTACTTC
cdr3_aa: CASSRLAGGTYEQYF

clone_size: few
v_call: TRBV11-2
j_call: TRBJ2-1
d_call: TRBD1
cdr3_nt: TGTGCCAGCAGCTTAGAGAATAAAAGATTTGGGACAGGGTCCTACAATGAGCAGTTCTTC
cdr3_aa: CASSLENKRFGTGSYNEQFF

clone_size: .
v_call: TRBV20-1
j_call: TRBJ1-2
d_call: TRBD1
cdr3_nt: TGCAGTGCTACGACAGGGGGCTATGGCTACACCTTC
cdr3_aa: CSATTGGYGYTF

clone_size: few
v_call: TRBV20-1
j_call: TRBJ2-1
d_call: TRBD2
cdr3_nt: TGCAGTGCTCCATCCTCTAGCGGGGGGGGCGGTGAGCAGTTCTTC
cdr3_aa: CSAPSSSGGGGEQFF

clone_size: .
v_call: TRBV2
j_call: TRBJ2-2
d_call: TRBD2
cdr3_nt: TGTGCCAGCAGTGAAGGGAGCGGGAGGGGTCCCGGGGAGCTGTTTTTT
cdr3_aa: CASSEGSGRGPGELFF